This TCR beta chain is from a study of T cell responses to AZD1222 COVID-19 vaccine. General observations from the study: Targeting of unmutated variant regions was reportedly seen in nearly half of spike-specific TCRs.

Repertoires were generated with immunoSEQ multiplex PCR, while TCRdb's copy carries only in-frame clones and drops some. The sample holds fewer than 150,000 clones, 88% seen once. Pooled samples include second doses given at about 4 or 12 weeks. On this clone itself: As yet, its antigen is unknown.

The receptor was isolated from an adult who received the AZD1222 COVID-19 vaccine. Sequenced material: peripheral blood, taken 28 days after the second AZD1222 dose.

Written as DNA, the CDR3 is TGTGCCAGCAGCGAGGGACAGGGGGTCAATCAGCCCCAGCATTTT. It encodes CASSEGQGVNQPQHF. J is TRBJ1-5 and V is TRBV9; 11 bases match TRBD1. J was trimmed by 3 bases and V by 3 bases; bases with no gene match: 2. From germline, CDR1 is SGDLS and CDR2 YYNGEE. This CDR3 spans 15 amino acids. The full variable domain, completed using reference TRBV9 and TRBJ1-5, is DSGVTQTPKHLITATGQRVTLRCSPRSGDLSVYWYQQSLDQGLQFLIQYYNGEERAKGNILERFSAQQFPDLHSELNLSSLELGDSALYFCASSEGQGVNQPQHFGDGTRLSIL.